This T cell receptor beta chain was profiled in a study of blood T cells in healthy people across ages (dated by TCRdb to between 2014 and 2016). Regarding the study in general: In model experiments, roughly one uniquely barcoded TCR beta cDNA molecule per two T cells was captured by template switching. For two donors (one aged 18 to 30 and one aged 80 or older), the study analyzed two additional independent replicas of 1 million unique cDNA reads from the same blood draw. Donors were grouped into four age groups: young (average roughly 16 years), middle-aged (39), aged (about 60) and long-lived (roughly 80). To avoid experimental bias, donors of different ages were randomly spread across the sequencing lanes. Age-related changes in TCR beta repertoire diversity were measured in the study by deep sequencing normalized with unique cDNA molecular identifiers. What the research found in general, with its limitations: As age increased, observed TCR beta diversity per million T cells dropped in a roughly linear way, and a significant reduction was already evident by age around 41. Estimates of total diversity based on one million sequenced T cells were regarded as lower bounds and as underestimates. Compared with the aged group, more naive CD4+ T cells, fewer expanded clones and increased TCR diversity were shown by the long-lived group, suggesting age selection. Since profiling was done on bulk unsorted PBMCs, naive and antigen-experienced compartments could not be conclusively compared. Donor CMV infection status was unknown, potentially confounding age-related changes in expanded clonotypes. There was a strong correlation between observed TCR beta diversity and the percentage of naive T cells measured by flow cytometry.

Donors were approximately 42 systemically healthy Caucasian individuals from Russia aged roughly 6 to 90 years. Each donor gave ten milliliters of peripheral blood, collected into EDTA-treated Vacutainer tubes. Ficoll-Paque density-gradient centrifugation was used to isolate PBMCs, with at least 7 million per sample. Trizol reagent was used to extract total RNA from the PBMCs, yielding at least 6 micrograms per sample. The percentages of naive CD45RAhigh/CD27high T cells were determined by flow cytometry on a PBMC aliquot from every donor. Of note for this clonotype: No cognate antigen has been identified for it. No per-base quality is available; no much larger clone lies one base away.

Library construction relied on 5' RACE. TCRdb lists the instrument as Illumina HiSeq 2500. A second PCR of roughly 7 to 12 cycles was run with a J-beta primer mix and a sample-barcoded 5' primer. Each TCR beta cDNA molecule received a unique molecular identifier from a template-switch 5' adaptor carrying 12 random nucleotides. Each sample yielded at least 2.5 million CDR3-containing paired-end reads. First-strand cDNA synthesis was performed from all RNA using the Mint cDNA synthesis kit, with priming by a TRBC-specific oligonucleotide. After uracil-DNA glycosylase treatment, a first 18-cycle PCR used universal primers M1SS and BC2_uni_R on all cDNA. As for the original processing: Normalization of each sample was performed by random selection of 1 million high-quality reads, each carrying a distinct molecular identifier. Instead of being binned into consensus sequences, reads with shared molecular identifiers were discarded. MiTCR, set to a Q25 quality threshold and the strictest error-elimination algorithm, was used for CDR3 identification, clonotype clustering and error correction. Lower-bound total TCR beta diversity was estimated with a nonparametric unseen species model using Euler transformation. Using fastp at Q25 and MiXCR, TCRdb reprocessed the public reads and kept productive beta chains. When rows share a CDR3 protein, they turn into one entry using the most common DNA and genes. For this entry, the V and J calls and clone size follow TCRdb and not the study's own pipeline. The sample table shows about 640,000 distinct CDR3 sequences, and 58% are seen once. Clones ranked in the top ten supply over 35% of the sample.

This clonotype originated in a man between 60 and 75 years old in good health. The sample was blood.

The CDR3 loop reads CASEYNRGGTDTQYF. The nucleotide sequence reads TGTGCCAGCGAATATAACAGGGGTGGCACAGATACGCAGTATTTT. The chain is assembled from TRBV2 and TRBJ2-3, and 7 bases in between align with TRBD1. CDR1 and CDR2 are drawn from the germline V gene: SNHLY, FYNNEI. Relative to germline, V is missing 8 bases and J is missing 1 base, with 9 bases of the junction outside any gene match. Counted from cysteine to phenylalanine, this CDR3 has 15 amino acids. Left in the record is the CDR3 DNA by itself, 45 bases read in frame from the first base.